One sample yielded the 2 T cell receptor beta chains listed below, sequenced in a study of blood T cell repertoires in COVID-19. Method: immunoSEQ multiplex PCR; TCRdb's copy keeps in-frame clones and lacks some. The sample contains about 160,000 clones, 78% of which appear only once. Sequencing input: peripheral blood. All receptors derive from a woman of 80 years or more with acute or convalescent COVID-19.

The J gene is TRBJ1-1, the V gene TRBV29-1, with D possibly being TRBD1 (5 bases). The germline gives CDR1 SQVTM, CDR2 ANQGSEA. With 2 bases removed from V and 4 bases from J, the gap between germline ends came to 11 bases. The CDR3 extends over 13 amino acids. Here the CDR3 reads CSVEFQGSTEAFF. Written as DNA, the CDR3 is TGCAGCGTTGAATTTCAGGGAAGCACTGAAGCTTTCTTT. Looking up the rest from reference TRBV29-1 and TRBJ1-1 gives the full variable domain: SAVISQKPSRDICQRGTSLTIQCQVDSQVTMMFWYRQQPGQSLTLIATANQGSEATYESGFVIDKFPISRPNLTFSTLTVSNMSPEDSSIYLCSVEFQGSTEAFFGQGTRLTVV.

For the CDR3, the DNA is TGTGCCAGTAGTATATCCACTAACGAACAAAAACTGTTTTTT. It codes for CASSISTNEQKLFF. The chain employs TRBV19 and TRBJ1-4; D unclear. Germline V gives CDR1 LNHDA, CDR2 SQIVND (reference sequence). Trimming stripped 2 bases from V and 9 bases from J, with 13 bases between. The CDR3 covers 14 residues. The full variable domain, with the rest looked up from reference TRBV19 and TRBJ1-4, is DGGITQSPKYLFRKEGQNVTLSCEQNLNHDAMYWYRQDPGQGLRLIYYSQIVNDFQKGDIAEGYSVSREKKESFPLTVTSAQKNPTAFYLCASSISTNEQKLFFGSGTQLSVL.